The rows below give T cell receptor beta chains drawn from one sample of a study of blood T cell repertoires in COVID-19. Method: immunoSEQ multiplex PCR; TCRdb's copy keeps in-frame clones and lacks some. Of approximately 260,000 clones in the sample, about 81% were seen once. Specimen: PBMCs or T cells enriched from blood (not recorded which). The receptor set was obtained from a man aged 30 to 45 with acute COVID-19. The CDR3 runs from the conserved cysteine through the conserved F or W. A D gene is named only where the DNA matches it firmly.

V	J	D	CDR3
TRBV14	TRBJ2-3	.	CASSLKRNWDTQYF
TRBV27	TRBJ2-1	.	CASSSLNEQFF
TRBV30	TRBJ1-1	.	CAWSDGNRGTEAFF
TRBV29-1	TRBJ1-3	TRBD1	CSVRQGSAGNTIYF
TRBV27	TRBJ1-3	.	CASSLNMQGPNTIYF
TRBV11-2	TRBJ2-5	TRBD1	CASSLGQGRETQYF
TRBV5-1	TRBJ2-1	TRBD2	CATRSGTSGYNEQFF
TRBV5-1	TRBJ2-2	.	CASSSWAGTGELFF
TRBV29-1	TRBJ1-2	.	CSADPHSRGYTF
TRBV19	TRBJ2-1	TRBD2	CASSNPTSGRANEQFF
TRBV28	TRBJ1-1	.	CASSKESRMNTEAFF
TRBV7-9	TRBJ2-5	.	CASSSRDWTQYF
TRBV6-1	TRBJ2-1	.	CASSEVGGFNEQFF
TRBV19	TRBJ2-3	TRBD1	CATWTGLADTQYF
TRBV4-1	TRBJ1-5	TRBD1	CASSQSGLDRGNQPQHF
TRBV27	TRBJ2-3	TRBD2	CASSHTSGTDTQYF
TRBV27	TRBJ1-2	.	CASSLSRGDYGYTF
TRBV9	TRBJ1-1	.	CASSLRGTEAFF